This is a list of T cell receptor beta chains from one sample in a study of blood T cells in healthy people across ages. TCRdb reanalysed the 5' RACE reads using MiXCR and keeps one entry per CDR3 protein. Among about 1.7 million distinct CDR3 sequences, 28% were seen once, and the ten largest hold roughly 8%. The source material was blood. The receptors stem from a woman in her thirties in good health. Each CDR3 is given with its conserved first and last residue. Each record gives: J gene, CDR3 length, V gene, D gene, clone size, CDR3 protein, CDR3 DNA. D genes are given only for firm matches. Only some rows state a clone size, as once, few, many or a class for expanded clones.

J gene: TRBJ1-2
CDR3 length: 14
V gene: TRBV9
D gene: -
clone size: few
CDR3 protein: CASSRTHSYDGYTF
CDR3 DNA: TGTGCCAGCAGCCGTACCCATTCATATGATGGCTACACCTTC

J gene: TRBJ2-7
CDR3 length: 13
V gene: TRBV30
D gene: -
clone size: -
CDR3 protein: CAWSTGQQYEQYF
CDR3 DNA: TGTGCCTGGAGTACAGGACAGCAATACGAGCAGTACTTC

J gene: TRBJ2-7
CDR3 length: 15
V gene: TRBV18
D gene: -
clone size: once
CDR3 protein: CASSPRGVGENEQYF
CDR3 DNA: TGTGCCAGCTCACCTCGCGGGGTCGGGGAGAACGAGCAGTACTTC

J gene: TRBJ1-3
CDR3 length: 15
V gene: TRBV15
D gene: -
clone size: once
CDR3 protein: CATTPKGDAGNTIYF
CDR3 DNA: TGTGCCACCACCCCGAAGGGGGATGCTGGAAACACCATATATTTT

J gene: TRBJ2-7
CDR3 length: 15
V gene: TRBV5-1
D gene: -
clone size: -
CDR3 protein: CASSWGGSSDYEQYF
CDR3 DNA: TGCGCCAGCAGCTGGGGTGGTAGTTCGGACTACGAGCAGTACTTC

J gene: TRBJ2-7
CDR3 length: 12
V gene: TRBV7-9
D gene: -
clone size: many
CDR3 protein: CASSLEGSEQYF
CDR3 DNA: TGCGCCAGCAGCTTGGAGGGTAGCGAGCAGTACTTC

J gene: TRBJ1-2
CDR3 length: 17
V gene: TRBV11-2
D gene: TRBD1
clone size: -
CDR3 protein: CASSLEFGDSTNYGYTF
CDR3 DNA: TGTGCCAGCAGCTTAGAATTTGGGGACAGCACTAACTATGGCTACACCTTC

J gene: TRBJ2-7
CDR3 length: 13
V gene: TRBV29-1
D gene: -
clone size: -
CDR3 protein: CSVSGESSYEQYF
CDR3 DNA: TGCAGCGTTTCGGGGGAGAGCTCCTACGAGCAGTACTTC

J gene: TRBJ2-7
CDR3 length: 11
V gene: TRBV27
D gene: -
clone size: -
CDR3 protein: CASTKVYEQYF
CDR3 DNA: TGTGCCAGCACTAAGGTCTACGAGCAGTACTTC

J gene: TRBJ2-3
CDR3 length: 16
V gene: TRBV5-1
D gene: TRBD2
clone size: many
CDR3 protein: CASRGLAGGVADTQYF
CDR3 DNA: TGCGCCAGCAGGGGACTAGCGGGGGGTGTAGCAGATACGCAGTATTTT

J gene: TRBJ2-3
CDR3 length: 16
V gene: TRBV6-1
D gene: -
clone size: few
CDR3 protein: CASSEALGLFTDTQYF
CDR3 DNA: TGTGCCAGCAGTGAAGCGCTTGGACTGTTCACAGATACGCAGTATTTT

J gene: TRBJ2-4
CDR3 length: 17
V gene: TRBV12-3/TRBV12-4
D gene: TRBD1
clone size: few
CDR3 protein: CASSIRRTGGTKNIQYF
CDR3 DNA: TGTGCCAGCAGCATCCGCCGGACAGGGGGCACCAAAAACATTCAGTACTTC

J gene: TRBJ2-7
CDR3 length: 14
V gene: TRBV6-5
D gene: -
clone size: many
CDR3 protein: CASSDGGSRGEQYF
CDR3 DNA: TGTGCCAGCAGTGACGGCGGTAGTAGGGGGGAGCAGTACTTC

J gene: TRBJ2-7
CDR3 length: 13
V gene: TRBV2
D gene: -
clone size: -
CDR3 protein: CASTLLGLVEQYF
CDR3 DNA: TGTGCCAGCACCCTACTGGGTCTCGTAGAGCAGTACTTC

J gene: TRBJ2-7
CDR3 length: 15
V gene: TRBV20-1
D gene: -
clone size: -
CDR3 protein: CSARDRRGGPYEQYF
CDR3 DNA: TGCAGTGCTAGAGATAGAAGGGGGGGCCCCTACGAGCAGTACTTC

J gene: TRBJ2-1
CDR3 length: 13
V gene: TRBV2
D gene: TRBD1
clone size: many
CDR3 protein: CASQGARTGEQFF
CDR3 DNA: TGTGCCAGTCAGGGGGCGCGAACCGGTGAGCAGTTCTTC

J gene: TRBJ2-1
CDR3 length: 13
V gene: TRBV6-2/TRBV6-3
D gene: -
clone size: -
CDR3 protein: CASKFILGNEQFF
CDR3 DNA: TGTGCCAGCAAATTTATACTGGGGAATGAGCAGTTCTTC

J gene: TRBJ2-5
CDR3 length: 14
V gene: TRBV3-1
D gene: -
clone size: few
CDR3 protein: CASSQLNPPETQYF
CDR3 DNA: TGTGCCAGCAGCCAATTGAACCCGCCAGAGACCCAGTACTTC

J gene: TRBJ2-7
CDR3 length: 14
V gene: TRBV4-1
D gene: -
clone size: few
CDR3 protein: CASSQEIVDYEQYF
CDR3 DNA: TGCGCCAGCAGCCAAGAAATCGTAGACTACGAGCAGTACTTC

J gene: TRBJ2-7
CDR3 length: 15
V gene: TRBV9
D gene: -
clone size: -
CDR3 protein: CASSVDAGLYNEQYF
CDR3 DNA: TGTGCCAGCAGCGTAGATGCAGGGTTATACAATGAGCAGTACTTC

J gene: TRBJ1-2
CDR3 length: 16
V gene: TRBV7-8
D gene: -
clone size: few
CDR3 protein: CASSLSTGRLKAGYTF
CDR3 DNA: TGTGCCAGCAGCTTGTCTACGGGCAGACTCAAGGCGGGCTACACCTTC

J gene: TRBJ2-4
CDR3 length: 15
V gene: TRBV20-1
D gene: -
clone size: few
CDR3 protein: CSATPSSEAKNIRYF
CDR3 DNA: TGCAGTGCGACCCCCTCTAGCGAAGCCAAAAACATTCGGTACTTC

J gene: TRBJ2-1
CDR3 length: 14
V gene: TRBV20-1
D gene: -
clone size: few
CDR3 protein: CSAREGAYYNEQFF
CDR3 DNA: TGCAGTGCTAGAGAGGGGGCCTACTACAATGAGCAGTTCTTC

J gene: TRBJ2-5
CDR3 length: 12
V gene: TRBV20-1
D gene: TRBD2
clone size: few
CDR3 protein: CSADSGLETQYF
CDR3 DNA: TGCAGCGCCGATAGCGGGTTGGAGACCCAGTACTTC

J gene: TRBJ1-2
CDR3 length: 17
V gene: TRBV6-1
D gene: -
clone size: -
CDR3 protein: CASSEAVTDRFNYGYTF
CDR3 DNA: TGTGCCAGCAGTGAAGCTGTAACCGATAGGTTCAACTATGGCTACACCTTC

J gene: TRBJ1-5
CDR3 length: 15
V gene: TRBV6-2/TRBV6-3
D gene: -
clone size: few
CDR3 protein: CASSYAGGNNQPQHF
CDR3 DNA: TGTGCCAGCAGTTACGCCGGGGGCAACAATCAGCCCCAGCATTTT

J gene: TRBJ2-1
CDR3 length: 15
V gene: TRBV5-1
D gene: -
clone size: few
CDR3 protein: CASSLELPEEGEQFF
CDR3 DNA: TGCGCCAGCAGCTTGGAACTACCCGAAGAGGGAGAGCAGTTCTTC

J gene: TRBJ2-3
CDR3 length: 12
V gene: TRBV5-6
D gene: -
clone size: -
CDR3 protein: CASSHKEDTQYF
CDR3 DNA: TGTGCCAGCAGCCATAAGGAAGATACGCAGTATTTT